This note documents a single T cell receptor beta chain sequence. V was pared by 3 bases and J by 6 bases, with 11 bases between. Looked up from germline, CDR1 is WNHNN and CDR2 is SYGVQD (reference sequence). This CDR3 is built from 13 residues. The data originate from a study of blood T cell repertoires in COVID-19. Overall study context: In each case, the material was cDNA or gDNA derived from T cells, B-cell-depleted T cells, or PBMCs.

Under the authors' procedure: Quantification of nucleated cells was approximated via reference gene primer amplification. The repertoire was sequenced with immunoSEQ multiplex PCR; TCRdb's copy has only in-frame clones and lacks some. V and J calls and clone size follow that table, whereas D and trimming were derived from the DNA. The sample lists about 160,000 clones; approximately 82% were seen once. The receptor comes from an elderly woman with acute or convalescent COVID-19. Specimen: peripheral blood. The V gene is TRBV10-1, the J gene TRBJ1-1, with D perhaps TRBD1 (6 bases). The DNA for the CDR3 is TGCGCCAGCAGTGACTACGGACAGCCTGAAGCTTTCTTT. This encodes CASSDYGQPEAFF.